The rows below give T cell receptor beta chains drawn from one sample of a study of blood T cell repertoires in COVID-19. Produced via immunoSEQ multiplex PCR; TCRdb's table is partial and in-frame only. The sample includes 100,000 to 150,000 clones, roughly three quarters of them seen just once. Specimen: peripheral blood. Every receptor here comes from a woman in her 70s with acute or convalescent COVID-19. The CDR3 runs from the conserved cysteine through the conserved F or W. D genes are given only for firm matches. Size tells how often a clone was seen (once, few, many) or the class of an expanded clone, and some rows leave it out.

V: TRBV19; length: 14; D: TRBD1; J: TRBJ2-7; size: -; CDR3: CASSARDRVEEQYF; DNA: TGTGCCAGTAGTGCCCGGGACAGGGTGGAGGAGCAGTACTTC
V: TRBV6-9; length: 14; D: -; J: TRBJ2-7; size: -; CDR3: CASPPPSEDYEQYF; DNA: TGTGCCAGCCCCCCACCCTCCGAGGACTACGAGCAGTACTTC
V: TRBV9; length: 15; D: -; J: TRBJ1-4; size: -; CDR3: CASSGGGSTNEKLFF; DNA: TGTGCCAGCAGCGGTGGCGGGTCAACTAATGAAAAACTGTTTTTT
V: TRBV4-3; length: 15; D: -; J: TRBJ2-2; size: -; CDR3: CASSQLGLYTGELFF; DNA: TGCGCCAGCAGCCAACTGGGCCTTTACACCGGGGAGCTGTTTTTT
V: TRBV6-2/TRBV6-3; length: 17; D: TRBD2; J: TRBJ2-1; size: -; CDR3: CASSYAGLAGARGEQFF; DNA: TGTGCCAGCAGTTACGCCGGACTAGCGGGGGCCCGGGGTGAGCAGTTCTTC
V: TRBV28; length: 17; D: -; J: TRBJ1-6; size: few; CDR3: CASSLRGDFSRNSPLHF; DNA: TGTGCCAGCAGTTTACGGGGGGACTTCTCTCGCAATTCACCCCTCCACTTT
V: TRBV12-3/TRBV12-4; length: 13; D: -; J: TRBJ2-7; size: -; CDR3: CASSFLLSSEQYF; DNA: TGTGCCAGCAGTTTCCTCCTCTCTTCCGAGCAGTACTTC
V: TRBV13; length: 16; D: TRBD1; J: TRBJ1-1; size: -; CDR3: CASSMNRGRPNTEAFF; DNA: TGTGCCAGCAGCATGAACAGGGGCAGGCCGAACACTGAAGCTTTCTTT
V: TRBV2; length: 16; D: TRBD1; J: TRBJ1-6; size: few; CDR3: CASSEGQGAGNSPLHF; DNA: TGTGCCAGCAGTGAAGGACAGGGGGCGGGAAATTCACCCCTCCACTTT
V: TRBV19; length: 13; D: TRBD1; J: TRBJ1-5; size: -; CDR3: CASGTGGFQPQHF; DNA: TGTGCCAGCGGGACAGGGGGTTTCCAGCCCCAGCATTTT
V: TRBV6-5; length: 14; D: TRBD1; J: TRBJ1-1; size: -; CDR3: CASSSQGVSTEAFF; DNA: TGTGCCAGCAGTTCTCAGGGGGTATCCACTGAAGCTTTCTTT
V: TRBV6-5; length: 13; D: -; J: TRBJ1-1; size: -; CDR3: CASSYGELTEAFF; DNA: TGTGCCAGCAGTTACGGGGAGCTCACTGAAGCTTTCTTT
V: TRBV30; length: 16; D: -; J: TRBJ1-3; size: -; CDR3: CAWSVRPGQGGNTIYF; DNA: TGTGCCTGGAGTGTACGGCCTGGGCAGGGTGGAAACACCATATATTTT
V: TRBV5-4; length: 14; D: -; J: TRBJ2-7; size: few; CDR3: CASSPATATYEQYF; DNA: TGTGCCAGCAGCCCGGCGACAGCGACCTACGAGCAGTACTTC
V: TRBV9; length: 17; D: -; J: TRBJ2-7; size: -; CDR3: CASSVASGTNKFHEQYF; DNA: TGTGCCAGCAGCGTAGCTTCGGGGACAAATAAATTTCACGAGCAGTACTTC
V: TRBV24-1; length: 13; D: TRBD1; J: TRBJ1-6; size: -; CDR3: CATSVAGGSPLHF; DNA: TGTGCCACCAGTGTGGCAGGGGGTTCACCCCTCCACTTT
V: TRBV2; length: 14; D: TRBD1; J: TRBJ1-5; size: many; CDR3: CASTGQGTNQPQHF; DNA: TGTGCCAGCACCGGACAGGGTACTAATCAGCCCCAGCATTTT
V: TRBV10-3; length: 13; D: TRBD2; J: TRBJ2-7; size: -; CDR3: CAISGGLAYEQYF; DNA: TGTGCCATCAGTGGGGGACTAGCTTACGAGCAGTACTTC
V: TRBV24-1; length: 14; D: TRBD2; J: TRBJ2-1; size: -; CDR3: CATSEVGGREEQFF; DNA: TGTGCCACCAGTGAGGTGGGAGGGAGGGAGGAGCAGTTCTTC
V: TRBV3-1/TRBV3-2; length: 16; D: TRBD2; J: TRBJ2-1; size: -; CDR3: CASSLTTSGLNNEQFF; DNA: TGTGCCAGCAGCCTAACGACTAGCGGGCTCAACAATGAGCAGTTCTTC
V: TRBV5-1; length: 14; D: TRBD1; J: TRBJ2-5; size: -; CDR3: CASSQTGGRETQYF; DNA: TGCGCCAGCAGCCAGACAGGGGGAAGGGAGACCCAGTACTTC
V: TRBV7-9; length: 16; D: TRBD2; J: TRBJ2-5; size: -; CDR3: CASSLELAGPQETQYF; DNA: TGTGCCAGCAGCTTAGAACTAGCGGGCCCCCAAGAGACCCAGTACTTC
V: TRBV27; length: 22; D: TRBD2; J: TRBJ2-3; size: -; CDR3: CASRGHRGTPGLAGGPGDTQYF; DNA: TGTGCCAGCAGAGGGCATCGAGGGACACCCGGACTAGCGGGAGGGCCGGGAGATACGCAGTATTTT
V: TRBV5-1; length: 12; D: -; J: TRBJ1-2; size: -; CDR3: CASSLDRQRYTF; DNA: TGCGCCAGCAGCCTGGATAGACAGCGCTACACCTTC
V: TRBV7-9; length: 16; D: -; J: TRBJ1-6; size: few; CDR3: CASSLYGTGTNSPLHF; DNA: TGTGCCAGCAGCTTATACGGAACAGGGACTAATTCACCCCTCCACTTT
V: TRBV5-1; length: 14; D: -; J: TRBJ1-1; size: few; CDR3: CASTPQGTNTEAFF; DNA: TGCGCCAGCACCCCCCAGGGAACAAACACTGAAGCTTTCTTT
V: TRBV7-9; length: 18; D: TRBD2; J: TRBJ2-6; size: once; CDR3: CASSLGTSGRTGANVLTF; DNA: TGTGCCAGCAGCTTAGGAACTAGCGGGAGGACTGGGGCCAACGTCCTGACTTTC
V: TRBV7-2; length: 12; D: -; J: TRBJ1-2; size: -; CDR3: CASSSPGGGYTF; DNA: TGTGCCAGCAGCTCACCCGGGGGGGGCTACACCTTC
V: TRBV10-3; length: 14; D: TRBD1; J: TRBJ2-5; size: -; CDR3: CAISGYDRAETQYF; DNA: TGTGCCATCAGTGGGTATGACAGGGCGGAGACCCAGTACTTC
V: TRBV7-9; length: 16; D: TRBD1; J: TRBJ2-7; size: -; CDR3: CASSLYGTGASYEQYF; DNA: TGTGCCAGCAGCTTATACGGGACAGGGGCTTCCTACGAGCAGTACTTC
V: TRBV4-1; length: 14; D: TRBD1; J: TRBJ1-5; size: few; CDR3: CASSQGQYNQPQHF; DNA: TGCGCCAGCAGCCAGGGACAGTACAATCAGCCCCAGCATTTT
V: TRBV29-1; length: 13; D: TRBD1; J: TRBJ1-1; size: few; CDR3: CSVAGTGDTEAFF; DNA: TGCAGCGTTGCAGGGACAGGGGATACTGAAGCTTTCTTT
V: TRBV7-8; length: 17; D: -; J: TRBJ1-3; size: -; CDR3: CASSLFSDLLSGNTIYF; DNA: TGTGCCAGCAGCTTGTTCTCCGACTTACTCTCTGGAAACACCATATATTTT
V: TRBV29-1; length: 12; D: -; J: TRBJ2-7; size: few; CDR3: CSVGGRRDEQYF; DNA: TGCAGCGTTGGGGGTAGGCGGGACGAGCAGTACTTC
V: TRBV18; length: 19; D: TRBD1; J: TRBJ1-2; size: few; CDR3: CASSLLSATPGQGYYGYTF; DNA: TGTGCCAGCTCACTACTATCCGCGACCCCGGGACAGGGGTACTATGGCTACACCTTC
V: TRBV7-9; length: 12; D: -; J: TRBJ1-6; size: few; CDR3: CASSAGNSPLHF; DNA: TGTGCCAGCAGCGCGGGGAATTCACCCCTCCACTTT
V: TRBV27; length: 18; D: TRBD2; J: TRBJ2-1; size: -; CDR3: CASSLWPPSGISYNEQFF; DNA: TGTGCCAGCAGTTTATGGCCCCCTAGCGGGATCTCCTACAATGAGCAGTTCTTC
V: TRBV19; length: 17; D: TRBD2; J: TRBJ2-3; size: -; CDR3: CASSTTGTSARTDTQYF; DNA: TGTGCCAGTAGTACAACCGGGACTAGCGCCCGCACAGATACGCAGTATTTT
V: TRBV10-1; length: 15; D: TRBD2; J: TRBJ2-3; size: -; CDR3: CASSTSGGNRDTQYF; DNA: TGCGCCAGCAGCACTAGCGGGGGGAATAGAGATACGCAGTATTTT
V: TRBV19; length: 16; D: TRBD1; J: TRBJ2-4; size: -; CDR3: CARTSRDRIAKNIQYF; DNA: TGTGCCAGAACCAGCCGGGACAGGATAGCCAAAAACATTCAGTACTTC
V: TRBV7-2; length: 15; D: -; J: TRBJ1-2; size: -; CDR3: CASTLLGPGSRGYTF; DNA: TGTGCCAGCACCCTCTTAGGTCCAGGGTCACGCGGCTACACCTTC
V: TRBV6-5; length: 12; D: TRBD1; J: TRBJ1-2; size: few; CDR3: CASRGQGYGYTF; DNA: TGTGCCAGTCGGGGACAGGGCTATGGCTACACCTTC
V: TRBV19; length: 15; D: TRBD1; J: TRBJ2-7; size: once; CDR3: CASSTRGQGADEQYF; DNA: TGTGCCAGTAGTACCCGAGGACAGGGGGCGGACGAGCAGTACTTC
V: TRBV5-1; length: 15; D: TRBD2; J: TRBJ2-1; size: few; CDR3: CASSSAAGGLDEQFF; DNA: TGCGCCAGCAGCTCGGCAGCGGGGGGTCTAGATGAGCAGTTCTTC
V: TRBV14; length: 17; D: TRBD2; J: TRBJ2-1; size: -; CDR3: CASSLNPGLASHNEQFF; DNA: TGTGCCAGCAGCCTTAATCCGGGACTAGCGTCACACAATGAGCAGTTCTTC
V: TRBV25-1; length: 14; D: -; J: TRBJ2-4; size: few; CDR3: CASSAERLGNIQYF; DNA: TGTGCCAGCAGCGCTGAGCGATTGGGAAACATTCAGTACTTC
V: TRBV28; length: 15; D: -; J: TRBJ1-2; size: -; CDR3: CASSRPGRRYYGYTF; DNA: TGTGCCAGCAGTCGGCCAGGGAGGCGGTACTATGGCTACACCTTC
V: TRBV3-1/TRBV3-2; length: 15; D: -; J: TRBJ2-1; size: -; CDR3: CASSQDTSTYNEQFF; DNA: TGTGCCAGCAGCCAAGATACTAGCACCTACAATGAGCAGTTCTTC
V: TRBV19; length: 14; D: -; J: TRBJ2-1; size: -; CDR3: CASSIGRTYNEQFF; DNA: TGTGCCAGTAGTATAGGTAGGACTTACAATGAGCAGTTCTTC
V: TRBV7-7; length: 14; D: -; J: TRBJ2-1; size: -; CDR3: CASSRAGFNNEQFF; DNA: TGTGCTAGCAGCCGTGCGGGCTTCAACAATGAGCAGTTCTTC
V: TRBV4-2; length: 14; D: -; J: TRBJ1-1; size: -; CDR3: CASSQNERAMMAFF; DNA: TGTGCCAGCAGCCAAAATGAGAGGGCGATGATGGCTTTCTTT
V: TRBV6-1; length: 16; D: TRBD2; J: TRBJ2-7; size: many; CDR3: CASSEYPGLAGDEQYF; DNA: TGTGCCAGCAGTGAGTATCCGGGACTAGCGGGAGACGAGCAGTACTTC